The 4 T cell receptor beta chains presented below share a single source sample, sequenced in a study of CD8 T cells in Susac syndrome. RNA totalling roughly 0.45 to 1 ug underwent reverse transcription with random hexamers. MiXCR, run by TCRdb on the immunoSEQ multiplex PCR reads, gives a single entry per CDR3 protein. In the table there are around 280,000 distinct CDR3 sequences, approximately 85% of which are singletons. The sequenced material came from CD8+ T cells from PBMCs. The receptor source for this set is a human donor with multiple sclerosis.

CDR3 bases: TGTGCCAGCAGCTTGGGACAGGATGAAAAACTGTTTTTT. The encoded protein is CASSLGQDEKLFF. The rearrangement uses TRBV5-5 and TRBJ1-4; tentative D call: TRBD1 (6 bases). Trimming removed 0 bases at V and 6 bases at J, with 6 bases between. CDR3 length equals 13 residues. Germline CDR1 is SGHKS and CDR2 is YYEKEE (reference sequence).

The CDR3 here is CASSLLSSFNEQFF. The DNA of the CDR3 is TGCGCCAGCAGCCTCCTTTCTAGTTTCAATGAGCAGTTCTTC. V is TRBV4-1 and J is TRBJ2-1; D ambiguous. The germline V and J ends were trimmed by 4 bases and 6 bases, with 13 bases remaining between them. Germline V gene sequence: CDR1 MGHRA, CDR2 YSYEKL. This CDR3 region has 14 residues.

The CDR3 loop is CASSLRETGTIADNEQFF. In DNA form, the CDR3 reads TGTGCCAGCAGTTTAAGAGAAACCGGGACAATAGCCGACAATGAGCAGTTCTTC. V and J are TRBV28 and TRBJ2-1; maybe TRBD1 (6 bases). The CDR3 has 18 amino acids. The germline V and J ends were trimmed by 2 bases and 5 bases, with 22 bases remaining between them. Germline-derived CDR1 and CDR2 are MDHEN and SYDVKM. The full variable domain, its missing parts supplied by reference TRBV28 and TRBJ2-1, is DVKVTQSSRYLVKRTGEKVFLECVQDMDHENMFWYRQDPGLGLRLIYFSYDVKMKEKGDIPEGYSVSREKKERFSLILESASTNQTSMYLCASSLRETGTIADNEQFFGPGTRLTVL.

The chain combines TRBV9 with TRBJ2-7; 7 nucleotides match TRBD1. CDR3 length equals 15 residues. In germline, CDR1 is SGDLS, CDR2 YYNGEE. V lost 2 bases and J lost 3; bases outside the gene matches: 8. The CDR3 protein is CASSVNPGQYYEQYF. The DNA for the CDR3 is TGTGCCAGCAGCGTTAATCCGGGACAGTACTACGAGCAGTACTTC.